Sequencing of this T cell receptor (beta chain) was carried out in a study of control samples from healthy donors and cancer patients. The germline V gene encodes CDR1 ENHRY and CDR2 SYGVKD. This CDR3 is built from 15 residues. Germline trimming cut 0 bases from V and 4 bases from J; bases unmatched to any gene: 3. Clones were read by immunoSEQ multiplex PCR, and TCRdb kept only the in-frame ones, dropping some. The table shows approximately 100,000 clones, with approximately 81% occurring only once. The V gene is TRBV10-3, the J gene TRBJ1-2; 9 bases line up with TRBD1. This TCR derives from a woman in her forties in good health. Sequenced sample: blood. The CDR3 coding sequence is TGTGCCATCAGTGAGTCCCGGGACAGGGCCTATGGCTACACCTTC. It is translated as CAISESRDRAYGYTF.